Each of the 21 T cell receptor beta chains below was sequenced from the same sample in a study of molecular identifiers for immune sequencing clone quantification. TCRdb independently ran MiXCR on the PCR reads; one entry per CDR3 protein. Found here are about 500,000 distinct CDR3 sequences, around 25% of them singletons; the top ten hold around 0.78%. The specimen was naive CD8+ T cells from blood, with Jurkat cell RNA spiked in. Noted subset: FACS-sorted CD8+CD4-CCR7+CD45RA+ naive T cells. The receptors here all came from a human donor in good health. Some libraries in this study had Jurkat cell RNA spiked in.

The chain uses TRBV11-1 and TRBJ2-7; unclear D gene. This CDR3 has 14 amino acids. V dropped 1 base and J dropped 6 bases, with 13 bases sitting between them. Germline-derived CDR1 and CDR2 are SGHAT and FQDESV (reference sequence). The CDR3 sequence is CASSLEYDGVEQYF. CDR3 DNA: TGTGCCAGCAGCTTAGAGTACGATGGGGTCGAGCAGTACTTC.

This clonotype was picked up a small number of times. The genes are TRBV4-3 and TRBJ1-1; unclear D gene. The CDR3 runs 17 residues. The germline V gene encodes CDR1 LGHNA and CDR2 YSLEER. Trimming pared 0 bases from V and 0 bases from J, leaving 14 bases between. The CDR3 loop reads CASSQDAGIYMNTEAFF. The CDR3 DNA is TGCGCCAGCAGCCAAGATGCGGGTATCTACATGAACACTGAAGCTTTCTTT.

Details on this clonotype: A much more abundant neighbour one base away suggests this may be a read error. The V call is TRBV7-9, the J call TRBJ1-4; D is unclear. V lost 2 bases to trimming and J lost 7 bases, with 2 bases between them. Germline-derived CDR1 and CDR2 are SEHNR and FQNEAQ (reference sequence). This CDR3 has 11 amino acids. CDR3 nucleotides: TGTGCCAGCAGCTTAACTGAAAAACTGTTTTTT. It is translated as CASSLTEKLFF.

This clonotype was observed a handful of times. The CDR3 region has the DNA TGTGCCAGTAGCCCCCGGCAGGGGAATTCACCCCTCCACTTT. Its translation is CASSPRQGNSPLHF. The chain links TRBV19 to TRBJ1-6; TRBD1 is a possible D gene (6 bases). CDR1 and CDR2 (germline): LNHDA, SQIVND (reference sequence). V was cut by 6 bases and J by 7 bases, with 13 bases left in between. The CDR3 loop spans 14 amino acids.

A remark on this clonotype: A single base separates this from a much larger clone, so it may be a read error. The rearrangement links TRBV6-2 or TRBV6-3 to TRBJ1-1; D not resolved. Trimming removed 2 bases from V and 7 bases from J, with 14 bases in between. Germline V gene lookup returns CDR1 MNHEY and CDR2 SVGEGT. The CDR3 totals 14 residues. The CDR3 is CASSYPNAFDEAFF. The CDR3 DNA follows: TGTGCCAGCAGTTACCCGAATGCGTTCGATGAAGCTTTCTTT.

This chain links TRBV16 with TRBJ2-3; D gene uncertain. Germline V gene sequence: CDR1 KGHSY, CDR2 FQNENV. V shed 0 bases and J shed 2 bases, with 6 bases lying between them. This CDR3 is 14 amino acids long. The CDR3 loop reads CASSQSGTTDTQYF. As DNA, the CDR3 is TGTGCCAGCAGCCAATCTGGTACCACAGATACGCAGTATTTT.

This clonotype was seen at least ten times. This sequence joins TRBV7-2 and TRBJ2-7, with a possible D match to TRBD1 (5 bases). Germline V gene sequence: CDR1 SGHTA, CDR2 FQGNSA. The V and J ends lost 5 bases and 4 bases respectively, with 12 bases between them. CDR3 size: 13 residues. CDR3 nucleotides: TGTGCCAGCAGCCCACTGACAGATTACGAGCAGTACTTC. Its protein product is CASSPLTDYEQYF. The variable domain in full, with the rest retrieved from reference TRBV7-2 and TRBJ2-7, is GAGVSQSPSNKVTEKGKDVELRCDPISGHTALYWYRQSLGQGLEFLIYFQGNSAPDKSGLPSDRFSAERTGGSVSTLTIQRTQQEDSAVYLCASSPLTDYEQYFGPGTRLTVT.

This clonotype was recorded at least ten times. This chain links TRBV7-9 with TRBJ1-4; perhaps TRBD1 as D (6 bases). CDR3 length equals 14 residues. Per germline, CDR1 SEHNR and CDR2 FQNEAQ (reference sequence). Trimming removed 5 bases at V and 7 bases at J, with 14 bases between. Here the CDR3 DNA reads TGTGCCAGCAGCCCCAGGAGGGGGGGTGAAAAACTGTTTTTT. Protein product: CASSPRRGGEKLFF.

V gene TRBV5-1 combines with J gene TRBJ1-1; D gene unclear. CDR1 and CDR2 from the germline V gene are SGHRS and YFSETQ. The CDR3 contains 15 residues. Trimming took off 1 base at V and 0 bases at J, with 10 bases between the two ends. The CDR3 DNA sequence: TGCGCCAGCAGCTTGTATTCCGGAATGAACACTGAAGCTTTCTTT. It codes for CASSLYSGMNTEAFF.

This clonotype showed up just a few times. This chain's CDR3 is CASSSGGDIYEQYF. The DNA for the CDR3 is TGTGCCAGCAGTTCAGGCGGGGACATTTACGAGCAGTACTTC. The chain is built from TRBV12-3 or TRBV12-4 and TRBJ2-7; D is possibly TRBD1 or TRBD2 (6 bases each). Trimming left V 4 bases short and J 4 bases short, with 14 bases between. The CDR3 has 14 amino acids.

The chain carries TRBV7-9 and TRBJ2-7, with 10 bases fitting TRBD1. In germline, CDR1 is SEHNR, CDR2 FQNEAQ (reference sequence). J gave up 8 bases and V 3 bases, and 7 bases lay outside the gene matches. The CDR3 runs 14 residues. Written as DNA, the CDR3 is TGTGCCAGCAGCTTGACAGGGGGCGGCTCCCAGCAGTACTTC. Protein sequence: CASSLTGGGSQQYF.

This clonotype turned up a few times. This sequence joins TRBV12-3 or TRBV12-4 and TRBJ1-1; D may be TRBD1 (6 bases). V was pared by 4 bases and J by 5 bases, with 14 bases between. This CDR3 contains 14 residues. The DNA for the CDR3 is TGTGCCAGCAGTTCCGAACAGGGTCGGACTGAAGCTTTCTTT. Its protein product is CASSSEQGRTEAFF.

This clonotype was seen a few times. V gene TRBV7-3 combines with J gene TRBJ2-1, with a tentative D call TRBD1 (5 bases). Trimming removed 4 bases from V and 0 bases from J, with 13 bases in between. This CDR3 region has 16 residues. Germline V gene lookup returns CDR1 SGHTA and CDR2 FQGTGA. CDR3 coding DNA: TGTGCCAGCAGCTCTGCAGGGCGGTCCTCCTACAATGAGCAGTTCTTC. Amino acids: CASSSAGRSSYNEQFF.

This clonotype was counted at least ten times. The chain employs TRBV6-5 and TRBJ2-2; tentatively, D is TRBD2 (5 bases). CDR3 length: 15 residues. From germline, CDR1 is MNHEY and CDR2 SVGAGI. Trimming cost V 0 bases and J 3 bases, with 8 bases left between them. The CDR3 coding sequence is TGTGCCAGCAGTTACTCAAGCGGATACACCGGGGAGCTGTTTTTT. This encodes CASSYSSGYTGELFF.

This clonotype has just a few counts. For the CDR3, the DNA is TGCAGTGCCTGGGACCCTGGAAACACCATATATTTT. It yields the protein CSAWDPGNTIYF. The chain combines TRBV20-1 with TRBJ1-3, with a weak D call TRBD1 (5 bases). Germline CDR1 is DFQATT and CDR2 is SNEGSKA (reference sequence). V lost 6 bases, J lost 2 bases, and 8 bases lay in between. This CDR3 has 12 amino acids.

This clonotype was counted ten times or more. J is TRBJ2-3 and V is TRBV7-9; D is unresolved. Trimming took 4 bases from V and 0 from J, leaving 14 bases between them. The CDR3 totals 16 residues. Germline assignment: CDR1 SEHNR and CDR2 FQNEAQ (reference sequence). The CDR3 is CASSSSRLGSTDTQYF. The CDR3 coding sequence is TGTGCCAGCAGCTCGTCGCGGCTGGGGAGCACAGATACGCAGTATTTT.

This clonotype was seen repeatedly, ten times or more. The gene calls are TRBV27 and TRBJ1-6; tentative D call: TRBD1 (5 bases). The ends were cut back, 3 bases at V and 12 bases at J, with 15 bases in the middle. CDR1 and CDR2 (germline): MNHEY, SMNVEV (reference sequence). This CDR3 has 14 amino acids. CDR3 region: CASSLFQGPLPLHF. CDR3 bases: TGTGCCAGCAGTTTGTTTCAGGGACCTTTACCCCTCCACTTT.

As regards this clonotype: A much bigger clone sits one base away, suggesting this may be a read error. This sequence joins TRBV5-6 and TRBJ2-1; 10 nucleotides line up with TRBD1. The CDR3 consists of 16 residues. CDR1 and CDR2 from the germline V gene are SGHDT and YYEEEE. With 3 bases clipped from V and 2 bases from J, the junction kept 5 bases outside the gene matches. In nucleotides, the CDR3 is TGTGCCAGCAGCTCATCCGGGACAGGGGCCTACAATGAGCAGTTCTTC. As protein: CASSSSGTGAYNEQFF.

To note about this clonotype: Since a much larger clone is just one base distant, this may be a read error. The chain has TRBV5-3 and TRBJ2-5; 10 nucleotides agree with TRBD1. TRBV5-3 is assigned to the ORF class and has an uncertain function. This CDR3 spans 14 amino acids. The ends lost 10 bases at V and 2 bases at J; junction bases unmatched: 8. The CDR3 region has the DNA TGTGCCCGCAGACCGGACAGGGGGCAAGAGACCCAGTACTTC. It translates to CARRPDRGQETQYF.

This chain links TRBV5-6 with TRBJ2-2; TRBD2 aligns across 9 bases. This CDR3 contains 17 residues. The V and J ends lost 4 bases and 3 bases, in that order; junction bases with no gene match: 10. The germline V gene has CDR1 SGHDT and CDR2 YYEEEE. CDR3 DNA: TGTGCCAGCAGCGGGTCCCAAGCGGGAGGTTACACCGGGGAGCTGTTTTTT. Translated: CASSGSQAGGYTGELFF. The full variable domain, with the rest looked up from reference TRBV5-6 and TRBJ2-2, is DAGVTQSPTHLIKTRGQQVTLRCSPKSGHDTVSWYQQALGQGPQFIFQYYEEEERQRGNFPDRFSGHQFPNYSSELNVNALLLGDSALYLCASSGSQAGGYTGELFFGEGSRLTVL.

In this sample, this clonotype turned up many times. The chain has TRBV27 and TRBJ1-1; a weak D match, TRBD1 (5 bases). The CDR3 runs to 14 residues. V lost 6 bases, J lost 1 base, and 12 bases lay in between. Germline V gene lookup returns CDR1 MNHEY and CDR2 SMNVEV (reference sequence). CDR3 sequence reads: CASSFGGTNTEAFF. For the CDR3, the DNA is TGTGCCAGCAGCTTTGGGGGTACGAACACTGAAGCTTTCTTT.